This is a list of T cell receptor beta chains from one sample in a study of blood T cell repertoires in COVID-19. Method: immunoSEQ multiplex PCR; TCRdb's copy keeps in-frame clones and lacks some. The sample has some 230,000 clones; around 89% are singletons. Material: PBMCs or T cells enriched from blood (not recorded which). These receptors came from a woman aged 18-35 years in a cohort exposed to, infected with or recovered from COVID-19 (not recorded which). CDR3s include the opening cysteine and the closing phenylalanine or tryptophan. The D gene is left open where the match is weak. Not every row has a clone size; where given, it reads once, few, many or a size class.

d_gene: .
v_gene: TRBV6-5
abundance: .
j_gene: TRBJ1-2
CDR3nt: TGTGCCAGTGCGGGGGGTGCCGGCTACACCTTC
CDR3aa: CASAGGAGYTF

d_gene: TRBD2
v_gene: TRBV9
abundance: .
j_gene: TRBJ2-1
CDR3nt: TGTGCCAGCAGCGTAGACAGCGGGGCTTACAATGAGCAGTTCTTC
CDR3aa: CASSVDSGAYNEQFF

d_gene: TRBD1
v_gene: TRBV7-6
abundance: .
j_gene: TRBJ2-4
CDR3nt: TGTGCCAGCAGCTCAGGGGGACCGGACGGGTCTACCAAAAACATTCAGTACTTC
CDR3aa: CASSSGGPDGSTKNIQYF

d_gene: TRBD1
v_gene: TRBV19
abundance: .
j_gene: TRBJ1-5
CDR3nt: TGTGCCAGTAGTCCTTGGACAGGGCCCTCTTATCAGCCCCAGCATTTT
CDR3aa: CASSPWTGPSYQPQHF

d_gene: .
v_gene: TRBV10-2
abundance: .
j_gene: TRBJ2-1
CDR3nt: TGCGCCAGCAGTCCCAGCGGGACATACAATGAGCAGTTCTTC
CDR3aa: CASSPSGTYNEQFF

d_gene: TRBD1
v_gene: TRBV9
abundance: .
j_gene: TRBJ2-5
CDR3nt: TGTGCCAGCAGCTCCCAGGGACAGCACCAAGAGACCCAGTACTTC
CDR3aa: CASSSQGQHQETQYF

d_gene: .
v_gene: TRBV5-1
abundance: few
j_gene: TRBJ2-7
CDR3nt: TGCGCCAGCAGCTTGGAGCCGAGAGGGGGCGAGCAGTACTTC
CDR3aa: CASSLEPRGGEQYF

d_gene: TRBD2
v_gene: TRBV25-1
abundance: .
j_gene: TRBJ2-7
CDR3nt: TGTGCCAGCAGTGAATTGGAGCGGGGCTACTACGAGCAGTACTTC
CDR3aa: CASSELERGYYEQYF

d_gene: TRBD2
v_gene: TRBV7-7
abundance: .
j_gene: TRBJ2-1
CDR3nt: TGTGCTAGCAGCTTAGGCGTAGCGGGACTCTACAATGAGCAGTTCTTC
CDR3aa: CASSLGVAGLYNEQFF

d_gene: TRBD1
v_gene: TRBV5-6
abundance: .
j_gene: TRBJ1-1
CDR3nt: TGTGCCAGCAGGGAGACAGGGTCGATTACTGAAGCTTTCTTT
CDR3aa: CASRETGSITEAFF

d_gene: .
v_gene: TRBV29-1
abundance: .
j_gene: TRBJ1-2
CDR3nt: TGCAGCGTTGGACAGCGATTAGCTAACTATGGCTACACCTTC
CDR3aa: CSVGQRLANYGYTF

d_gene: TRBD1
v_gene: TRBV27
abundance: .
j_gene: TRBJ1-2
CDR3nt: TGTGCCAGCGGGTGGGACAGGGAGTGGGACTATGGCTACACCTTC
CDR3aa: CASGWDREWDYGYTF

d_gene: .
v_gene: TRBV14
abundance: .
j_gene: TRBJ2-7
CDR3nt: TGTGCCAGCAGCCCCCCATGGGGGCGCAGGTCCTACGAGCAGTACTTC
CDR3aa: CASSPPWGRRSYEQYF

d_gene: TRBD1
v_gene: TRBV5-1
abundance: .
j_gene: TRBJ1-2
CDR3nt: TGCGCCAGCAGCGGACAGGGAGACTATGGCTACACCTTC
CDR3aa: CASSGQGDYGYTF

d_gene: .
v_gene: TRBV3-1/TRBV3-2
abundance: .
j_gene: TRBJ1-2
CDR3nt: TGTGCCAGCAAGGTGGGGGGGCGAGTTGGCTACACCTTC
CDR3aa: CASKVGGRVGYTF

d_gene: .
v_gene: TRBV4-1
abundance: .
j_gene: TRBJ2-7
CDR3nt: TGCGCCAGCAGCCAACCGGACACCTACGAGCAGTACTTC
CDR3aa: CASSQPDTYEQYF

d_gene: .
v_gene: TRBV6-5
abundance: .
j_gene: TRBJ1-4
CDR3nt: TGTGCCAGCAGCAGGGATCTAAATGAAAAACTGTTTTTT
CDR3aa: CASSRDLNEKLFF

d_gene: TRBD2
v_gene: TRBV12-3/TRBV12-4
abundance: .
j_gene: TRBJ2-3
CDR3nt: TGTGCCAGCAGTTTTACTAGCGGGGGGCAGTATTTT
CDR3aa: CASSFTSGGQYF

d_gene: .
v_gene: TRBV5-6
abundance: .
j_gene: TRBJ1-4
CDR3nt: TGTGCCAGCAGCTTGGCCTGGCAGGGAGGAGGTGAAAAACTGTTTTTT
CDR3aa: CASSLAWQGGGEKLFF

d_gene: .
v_gene: TRBV9
abundance: .
j_gene: TRBJ1-2
CDR3nt: TGTGCCAGCAGCTTAACTGGATTCAGGAACTATGGCTACACCTTC
CDR3aa: CASSLTGFRNYGYTF

d_gene: .
v_gene: TRBV27
abundance: few
j_gene: TRBJ2-3
CDR3nt: TGTGCCAGCAGTTCATTCCAGGGAGATACGCAGTATTTT
CDR3aa: CASSSFQGDTQYF

d_gene: TRBD1
v_gene: TRBV28
abundance: .
j_gene: TRBJ1-6
CDR3nt: TGTGCCAGCAGCCAGAGACAGGGTAGGGAATCACCCCTCCACTTT
CDR3aa: CASSQRQGRESPLHF

d_gene: TRBD2
v_gene: TRBV18
abundance: .
j_gene: TRBJ2-1
CDR3nt: TGTGCCAGCTCACCAGAAAGCGGGGTCCGCCAAGGTGAGCAGTTCTTC
CDR3aa: CASSPESGVRQGEQFF

d_gene: TRBD1
v_gene: TRBV2
abundance: many
j_gene: TRBJ1-5
CDR3nt: TGTGCCAGCAGTCGGACAGGGCGGGAGAGCAATCAGCCCCAGCATTTT
CDR3aa: CASSRTGRESNQPQHF

d_gene: .
v_gene: TRBV19
abundance: .
j_gene: TRBJ1-3
CDR3nt: TGTGCCAGTAGTATAGGACAGAGAAGCTCTGGAAACACCATATATTTT
CDR3aa: CASSIGQRSSGNTIYF

d_gene: .
v_gene: TRBV5-4
abundance: .
j_gene: TRBJ2-3
CDR3nt: TGTGCCAGCAGATTCTACAGGGAGAGCACAGATACGCAGTATTTT
CDR3aa: CASRFYRESTDTQYF

d_gene: TRBD2
v_gene: TRBV4-2
abundance: .
j_gene: TRBJ2-1
CDR3nt: TGTGCCAGCAGCCAAGACCCCCTGGCGGGAGTGGGAAATGAGCAGTTCTTC
CDR3aa: CASSQDPLAGVGNEQFF

d_gene: TRBD1
v_gene: TRBV3-1/TRBV3-2
abundance: .
j_gene: TRBJ2-2
CDR3nt: TGTGCCAGCAGCTACCGACAGGGCTTGAACACCGGGGAGCTGTTTTTT
CDR3aa: CASSYRQGLNTGELFF

d_gene: TRBD1
v_gene: TRBV9
abundance: .
j_gene: TRBJ2-7
CDR3nt: TGTGCCAGCAGCACGGGACAGGGGGCCTACGAGCAGTACTTC
CDR3aa: CASSTGQGAYEQYF